These T cell receptor beta chains were read from a single sample in a study of response to subunit inactivated influenza vaccine. TCRdb fed the RT-PCR reads into MiXCR, producing one record per CDR3 protein. The sample has over 800,000 distinct CDR3 sequences, approximately 21% seen once. This material consisted of PBMCs from blood, taken roughly 5 days after vaccination. The receptors were gathered from a man in his fifties who received an inactivated influenza vaccine. The CDR3 runs from the conserved cysteine through the conserved F or W.

j_call | v_call | cdr3_aa
TRBJ2-3 | TRBV7-2 | CASSLASGGQGDTQYF
TRBJ2-1 | TRBV7-2 | CASGTSGRNEQFF
TRBJ2-1 | TRBV7-2 | CASSLEPPGTGRDEQFF
TRBJ2-1 | TRBV5-6 | CASSSGGHFYNEQFF
TRBJ2-5 | TRBV28 | CASSLPLAGGTRETQYF
TRBJ2-5 | TRBV12-3/TRBV12-4 | CASSLFDALETQYF
TRBJ2-7 | TRBV4-3 | CASSQEGTGAIYEQYF
TRBJ2-6 | TRBV10-3 | CAISESGRGGPPVPGANVLTF
TRBJ2-7 | TRBV20-1 | CSARSHSSYEQYF
TRBJ1-1 | TRBV15 | CATSSRGQGAPNTEAFF
TRBJ2-7 | TRBV9 | CASSRGLETYEQYF
TRBJ2-2 | TRBV10-3 | CAATGLDLGELFF
TRBJ2-7 | TRBV12-3/TRBV12-4 | CASRDDRSGEQYF
TRBJ1-1 | TRBV5-6 | CASSLGHQMNTEAFF
TRBJ2-1 | TRBV5-1 | CASSSVLAGNNNEQFF
TRBJ2-7 | TRBV7-9 | CASSSTVKGPNEQYF
TRBJ2-1 | TRBV11-2 | CASSTRWRRSYNEQFF
TRBJ1-1 | TRBV27 | CASSLGPVQGPEGSEAFF
TRBJ2-2 | TRBV20-1 | CSAIAGDNTGELFF
TRBJ2-1 | TRBV20-1 | CSARVYSGRDYNEQFF